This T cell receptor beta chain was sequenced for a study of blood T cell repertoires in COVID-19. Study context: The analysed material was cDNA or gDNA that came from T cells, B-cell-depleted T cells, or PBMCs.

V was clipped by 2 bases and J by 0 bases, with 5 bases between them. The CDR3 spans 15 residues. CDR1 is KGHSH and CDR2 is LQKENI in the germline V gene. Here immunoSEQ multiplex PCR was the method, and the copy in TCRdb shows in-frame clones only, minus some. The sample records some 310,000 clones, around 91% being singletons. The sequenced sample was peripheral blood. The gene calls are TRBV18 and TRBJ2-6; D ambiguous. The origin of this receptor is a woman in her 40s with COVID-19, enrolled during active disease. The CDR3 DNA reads TGTGCCAGCTCACCAGTCATCTCTGGGGCCAACGTCCTGACTTTC. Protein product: CASSPVISGANVLTF.